This T cell receptor beta chain was profiled in a study of molecular identifiers for immune sequencing clone quantification (dated by TCRdb to 2016 to 2018). Background on the whole study: For a replicate experiment, the RNA from either approximately 20,000 or 100,000 naive CD8 T cells was divided into five aliquots, and four of those aliquots went on to sequencing. This methods study benchmarked molecular-identifier clustering-based TCR repertoire sequencing (MIDCIRS) and TCR RNA copy counting, using CD8 T cells to do so. Study-wide findings and limitations: The naive libraries included spiked-in Jurkat TCR RNA (10 copies' worth), and this Jurkat TCR RNA is not part of the donor repertoire. Without barcode sub-clustering, chimeric consensus sequences inflated TCR diversity; chimeras reached as high as 47%. Clones above 20 RNA copies held over 99% of molecules in CMV-specific effector cells but under 1% in naive cells. Spiked-in Jurkat TCR RNA equal to a single cell's worth was reported to be detectable even within 1,200,000 naive CD8 T cells. Modeling estimated about 3 recovered TCR RNA copies per cell, compared with roughly 10 by digital PCR, which implies about 30% capture efficiency. Highly expanded clone sizes could be underestimated because identical TCR molecules may share a barcode.

This clonotype was seen a few times. Its antigen is currently not known. Within one base of it there is no much larger clone, and no base qualities were kept. Library generation was performed with PCR. The instrument was an Illumina HiSeq 4000. Preparation of bulk TCR libraries followed a previously described approach, with the TCR primers listed in Table S5. The Qiagen AllPrep DNA/RNA kit was used to purify total RNA. Before analysis, reads from multiple sequencing runs of one library were combined. The original methods were these. Reads were retained only if an exact TCR constant sequence was present, and the retained reads were trimmed to 150 nt and grouped according to their 12-nt molecular barcodes. Reads within each barcode group were sub-clustered using a 15% Levenshtein threshold, and quality-weighted consensus sequences were constructed for each RNA molecule. Non-functional sequences were removed, as were lower-count sequences one edit away from another. Based on fitting two negative binomial distributions, any barcode sub-cluster with under 20% of the maximum read count was discarded. TCRdb trimmed public reads at Q25 via fastp, called clones via MiXCR and kept in-frame beta chains. Each CDR3 protein appears once, grouped with its most common genes and DNA. The V and J calls here are based on TCRdb, not the publication. This sample has 60,000 to 80,000 distinct CDR3 sequences in its table, and 15% to 20% of those were observed once. 1.5% to 1.9% of the sample goes to the ten largest clones.

V and J are trimmed by 7 bases and 0 bases, and the gene matches miss 9 bases of the junction. CDR3 length: 16 amino acids, cysteine to phenylalanine. The only DNA kept is the CDR3, 48 bases in frame from the first base. CDR1 SGHVS and CDR2 FQNEAQ are derived from the germline V gene. Libraries of naive CD8 T cells were generated from roughly 21,000 to 960,000 sorted cells, with 10%, 30% or 50% of the purified RNA used. On a BD FACSAria II, naive CD8 T cells were FACS-sorted as CD8+CD4-CCR7+CD45RA+ and collected into RLT Plus buffer. To test detection sensitivity, Jurkat RNA equal to ten TCR copies was added to samples of about 17,000-1,100,000 naive CD8 T cells. Enrichment of CD8 T cells was performed with RosetteSep CD8+ T Cell Enrichment Cocktail and Ficoll-Paque, after which ACK red cell lysis was carried out.

Sequenced sample: naive CD8+ T cells from blood, with Jurkat cell RNA spiked in. The meaning of the sample's cell subset or site label: FACS-sorted CD8+CD4-CCR7+CD45RA+ naive T cells. The rearrangement joined TRBV7-8 to TRBJ1-5; TRBD1 fits 7 bases in the junction. The clonotype comes from a human donor in good health. Some libraries in this study had Jurkat cell RNA spiked in. This receptor carries the CDR3 CASKLGQSNSNQPQHF. The DNA sequence follows: TGTGCCAGCAAATTGGGACAGAGTAATAGCAATCAGCCCCAGCATTTT.